This T cell receptor (beta chain) was found in a study of T cells after yellow fever vaccination. TCRdb passed the 5' RACE reads through MiXCR, listing each CDR3 protein once. The table records over 100,000 distinct CDR3 sequences, 6.5% to 9% of them present only once. In its sample, this clonotype was seen many times. The germline CDR1 and CDR2 sequences are MGHDK and SYGVNS. The CDR3 runs 14 residues. V shed 1 base and J 1 base; nucleotides not matched to a gene: 0. The receptor was isolated from a young man who received the YFV17D yellow fever vaccine. The chain joins TRBV25-1 to TRBJ2-5; 7 bases agree with TRBD1. The specimen was CD8+ T cells sorted from PBMCs, collected 45 days after the yellow fever booster vaccination. In DNA, the CDR3 is TGTGCCAGCAGTGAATGGGACAGCCAAGAGACCCAGTACTTC. Its translation: CASSEWDSQETQYF.